The next 32 T cell receptor beta chains were all read from a single sample in a study of cytomegalovirus exposure and HLA in healthy donors. The PCR contained 60 Vbeta and 13 Jbeta primers. Clones were sequenced by immunoSEQ multiplex PCR, and TCRdb holds only the in-frame ones, with some missing. The sample lists 160,000 or so clones; approximately 77% were seen once. The specimen sequenced was PBMCs. The receptors derive from a man aged 25 to 40 in good health and CMV-seropositive.

The J gene is TRBJ1-2, the V gene TRBV10-3, with a possible D match to TRBD1 (5 bases). Germline CDR1 ENHRY, CDR2 SYGVKD. Deletions cut 10 bases from V and 6 bases from J, with 15 bases between. The CDR3 totals 12 residues. CDR3 sequence reads: CATQRGDDGYTF. The CDR3 nucleotides read TGTGCCACCCAGCGGGGGGACGATGGCTACACCTTC.

The V call is TRBV30, the J call TRBJ1-5; no definite D call. With 2 bases removed from V and 2 bases from J, the gap between germline ends came to 10 bases. This CDR3 spans 14 amino acids. Germline CDR1 GTSNPN, CDR2 SVGIG (reference sequence). The DNA of the CDR3 is TGTGCCTGGAGTAACCTGAGGGGCAATCAGCCCCAGCATTTT. Amino acids: CAWSNLRGNQPQHF.

This clone was found a few times. The V and J genes are TRBV28 and TRBJ1-5; 8 nucleotides align to TRBD1. The CDR3 contains 15 residues. The germline gives CDR1 MDHEN, CDR2 SYDVKM. The J segment lost 7 bases and the V segment lost 5 bases, leaving 10 bases of the junction unmatched. The CDR3 DNA is TGTGCCAGCAGTCCGACAGGGGTCCCCCCCCAGCCCCAGCATTTT. It codes for CASSPTGVPPQPQHF.

V gene TRBV28 combines with J gene TRBJ2-7; a weak D match, TRBD2 (6 bases). The germline V gene has CDR1 MDHEN and CDR2 SYDVKM. V was cut by 6 bases and J by 0 bases, with 15 bases left in between. This CDR3 is 15 amino acids long. The CDR3 here is CASSLTGTASYEQYF. The CDR3 DNA reads TGTGCCAGCAGCTTGACCGGGACTGCCTCCTACGAGCAGTACTTC.

The chain recombines TRBV4-1 with TRBJ2-1, with TRBD1 matching over 8 bases. Germline V gene lookup returns CDR1 MGHRA and CDR2 YSYEKL. V trimming: 6 bases; J trimming: 2 bases; junction bases outside the gene matches: 12. The CDR3 is 17 residues long. CDR3 bases: TGCGCCAGCAGTCTAACTCCGGACAGGGACGCCTACAATGAGCAGTTCTTC. This translates into CASSLTPDRDAYNEQFF.

This chain joins TRBV19 and TRBJ2-1; TRBD1 matches 11 bases. CDR3 length equals 17 residues. Germline V gene lookup returns CDR1 LNHDA and CDR2 SQIVND (reference sequence). The V gene end was trimmed by 2 bases and the J gene end by 4 bases; junction bases not matched to a gene: 7. CDR3 coding DNA: TGTGCCAGTAGTATACCCGGACAGGGGGCAAGGTACAATGAGCAGTTCTTC. This encodes CASSIPGQGARYNEQFF.

V usage is TRBV4-1 and J usage is TRBJ2-5; TRBD2 agrees at 11 bases. The tail of the sequence fits TRBJ2-7 better, so the J call may be wrong. Germline CDR1 is MGHRA and CDR2 is YSYEKL. This CDR3 region has 17 residues. The CDR3: CASSQVYGTSGIYEQYF. CDR3 nucleotides: TGCGCCAGCAGCCAAGTTTACGGGACTAGCGGAATTTACGAGCAGTACTTC.

The chain carries TRBV5-1 and TRBJ2-5; D might be TRBD2 (5 bases). The CDR3 runs to 13 residues. Trimming took 4 bases from V and 4 from J, leaving 11 bases between them. The germline V gene has CDR1 SGHRS and CDR2 YFSETQ. The CDR3 loop reads CASSSDAGETQYF. CDR3 DNA: TGCGCCAGCAGCAGCGACGCGGGAGAGACCCAGTACTTC.

This sequence joins TRBV12-2 and TRBJ1-2; the listed D gene, TRBD1, was not tested against the DNA. TRBV12-2 is a listed pseudogene. CDR3 length: 11 residues. The CDR3 reads CAPKTAWGYTF. CDR3 coding DNA: TGTGCCCCGAAGACAGCGTGGGGCTACACCTTC.

The V and J genes are TRBV7-2 and TRBJ1-4, with TRBD1 as a possible D gene (6 bases). The CDR3 contains 14 residues. Germline-derived CDR1 and CDR2 are SGHTA and FQGNSA. DNA of the CDR3: TGTGCTACGCACAGCGGGGGGGGCGTTGAAAAACTGTTTTTT. Residues: CATHSGGGVEKLFF.

This chain uses TRBV2 with TRBJ2-5; 8 bases are shared with TRBD2. With 5 bases clipped from V and 7 bases from J, the junction kept 6 bases outside the gene matches. This CDR3 has 13 residues. Germline-derived CDR1 and CDR2 are SNHLY and FYNNEI. The CDR3 DNA is TGTGCCAGCAGTTCGGGACTAGTGGGGACCCAGTACTTC. Its protein product is CASSSGLVGTQYF. Full variable domain (missing parts from reference TRBV2 and TRBJ2-5): EPEVTQTPSHQVTQMGQEVILRCVPISNHLYFYWYRQILGQKVEFLVSFYNNEISEKSEIFDDQFSVERPDGSNFTLKIRSTKLEDSAMYFCASSSGLVGTQYFGPGTRLLVL.

V and J are TRBV7-9 and TRBJ2-1; 7 bases fit TRBD2. From germline, CDR1 is SEHNR and CDR2 FQNEAQ (reference sequence). The CDR3 is 16 residues long. With 5 bases clipped from V and 8 bases from J, the junction kept 15 bases outside the gene matches. The CDR3: CASSRLGGGFFDEQFF. CDR3 nucleotide sequence: TGTGCCAGCAGCCGCCTTGGCGGGGGTTTCTTTGATGAGCAGTTCTTC.

V gene TRBV6-5 combines with J gene TRBJ2-1; D might be TRBD1 (5 bases). This CDR3 region has 14 residues. Germline lookup yields CDR1 MNHEY and CDR2 SVGAGI. V was trimmed by 9 bases and J by 0 bases, leaving 12 bases between them. For the CDR3, the DNA is TGTGCCAGTAGATTGGACAACTCCTACAATGAGCAGTTCTTC. As protein: CASRLDNSYNEQFF.

CDR3 sequence: CASSPGQGAEQPQHF. The CDR3 coding sequence is TGTGCCAGCAGCCCCGGGCAGGGGGCAGAACAGCCCCAGCATTTT. This chain connects TRBV28 to TRBJ1-5, with TRBD1 matching 8 bases. The CDR3 has 15 amino acids. The V gene's germline CDR1 is MDHEN and CDR2 SYDVKM. V dropped 6 bases and J dropped 7; count of bases not matched to a gene: 11.

The chain couples TRBV5-1 to TRBJ1-1; maybe TRBD1 (5 bases). Germline V gives CDR1 SGHRS, CDR2 YFSETQ. The CDR3 runs 16 residues. Trimming took off 5 bases at V and 1 base at J, with 18 bases between the two ends. CDR3 in DNA: TGCGCCAGCAGATGGATAGACAGCTCAAAGAACACTGAAGCTTTCTTT. Protein sequence: CASRWIDSSKNTEAFF.

This clone has just one count. This rearrangement joins TRBV5-4 to TRBJ1-1; 7 positions agree with TRBD1. Trimming took 4 bases from V and 1 from J; bases not matched to a gene: 10. This CDR3 is 16 amino acids long. Looked up from germline, CDR1 is SGHNT and CDR2 is YYREEE (reference sequence). The CDR3 reads CASSPFGRGRNTEAFF. CDR3 nucleotides: TGTGCCAGCAGCCCCTTCGGCAGGGGGAGGAACACTGAAGCTTTCTTT.

This clone was seen more than once but under ten times. CDR3 region: CASSLADSAGDTQYF. As DNA, the CDR3 is TGCGCCAGCAGCTTGGCGGATTCCGCGGGAGATACGCAGTATTTT. The chain is built from TRBV5-1 and TRBJ2-3; possible D gene TRBD2, 5 bases. There are 15 residues in the CDR3. V lost 0 bases and J lost 5, with 13 bases in between. The germline V gene encodes CDR1 SGHRS and CDR2 YFSETQ.

This clone was seen more than once but under ten times. The chain joins TRBV9 to TRBJ2-1; a weak D match, TRBD2 (5 bases). The germline CDR1 and CDR2 sequences are SGDLS and YYNGEE. The CDR3 has 15 amino acids. Trimming stripped 0 bases from V and 7 bases from J, with 14 bases between. As DNA, the CDR3 is TGTGCCAGCAGCGTAGGGGGTCCAGGCGGGAATGAGCAGTTCTTC. Translation: CASSVGGPGGNEQFF.

The table lists this clone with a few counts. J is TRBJ2-7 and V is TRBV5-6; no clear D gene. This CDR3 comprises 13 residues. Trimming cost V 0 bases and J 4 bases, with 8 bases left between them. Germline CDR1 SGHDT, CDR2 YYEEEE. The CDR3, as DNA: TGTGCCAGCAGCTTGGGAGCAGGATACGAGCAGTACTTC. This translates into CASSLGAGYEQYF.

The chain carries TRBV5-1 and TRBJ2-5, with D possibly being TRBD2 (6 bases). Germline V gene lookup returns CDR1 SGHRS and CDR2 YFSETQ. The length of the CDR3 is 14 residues. Trimming removed 8 bases from V and 7 bases from J, with 21 bases in between. DNA for the CDR3: TGCGCCAGTAACTCGGACACGGCCGGGGGGACCCAGTACTTC. This translates into CASNSDTAGGTQYF.

This clone showed up just a few times. CDR3 residues: CASSLSGQGLDEQYF. The DNA of the CDR3 is TGTGCCAGCAGTTTGTCGGGACAGGGGCTCGACGAGCAGTACTTC. This chain uses TRBV28 with TRBJ2-7, with TRBD1 matching 10 bases. The V and J ends lost 3 bases and 5 bases, in that order; junction bases with no gene match: 7. CDR1 MDHEN and CDR2 SYDVKM come from the germline V gene. CDR3 length equals 15 residues.

This clone was seen once. The chain links TRBV5-1 to TRBJ2-3; D gene unclear. Looked up from germline, CDR1 is SGHRS and CDR2 is YFSETQ. This CDR3 has 16 amino acids. Trimming took 4 bases from V and 0 from J, leaving 15 bases between them. DNA of the CDR3: TGCGCCAGCAGCCCCTGGCAGCGCCAAAGCACAGATACGCAGTATTTT. Translating it yields CASSPWQRQSTDTQYF.

The gene calls are TRBV11-2 and TRBJ2-2; 9 bases are shared with TRBD1. V dropped 3 bases and J dropped 2; count of bases not matched to a gene: 4. The CDR3 is 16 residues long. Looked up from germline, CDR1 is SGHAT and CDR2 is FQNNGV. The CDR3 region is CASSLWTGDNTGELFF. The CDR3 region has the DNA TGTGCCAGCAGCTTGTGGACAGGGGACAACACCGGGGAGCTGTTTTTT.

The V call is TRBV28, the J call TRBJ1-6; no definite D call. Trimming pared 3 bases from V and 6 bases from J, leaving 9 bases between. CDR3 length: 14 amino acids. Germline V CDR1 and CDR2: MDHEN, SYDVKM. The CDR3 reads CASSFLGGNSPLHF. The CDR3 DNA follows: TGTGCCAGCAGTTTTTTGGGAGGTAATTCACCCCTCCACTTT.

The V call is TRBV7-8, the J call TRBJ1-2, with a weak D call TRBD1 (6 bases). V was shortened by 5 bases and J by 4 bases, with 20 bases between the two germline ends. The germline V gene encodes CDR1 SGHVS and CDR2 FQNEAQ. The CDR3 length is 16 residues. The CDR3 region has the DNA TGTGCCAGCAGCGTGGAACAGGGTAGGATCGGCTATGGCTACACCTTC. This encodes CASSVEQGRIGYGYTF.

The chain links TRBV4-1 to TRBJ1-4, with D possibly TRBD1 on 6 matching bases. V lost 0 bases to trimming and J lost 7 bases, with 21 bases between them. CDR1 is MGHRA and CDR2 is YSYEKL in the germline V gene. This CDR3 has 18 amino acids. This CDR3 reads CASSQEGYGGPLGEKLFF. The CDR3 nucleotides are TGCGCCAGCAGCCAAGAAGGATACGGGGGGCCACTAGGTGAAAAACTGTTTTTT.

The genes are TRBV5-1 and TRBJ2-5, with a possible D match to TRBD2 (5 bases). The V and J ends lost 5 bases and 0 bases respectively, with 14 bases between them. CDR1 and CDR2 from the germline V gene are SGHRS and YFSETQ. This CDR3 has 15 residues. The CDR3 here is CASRTWGEDQETQYF. The DNA for the CDR3 is TGCGCCAGCAGAACCTGGGGAGAGGACCAAGAGACCCAGTACTTC.

The chain couples TRBV4-1 to TRBJ2-5; D might be TRBD1 (7 bases). The CDR3 is 15 amino acids. Between the trimmed V and J ends, which lost 0 bases and 5 bases, there was a span of 13 bases. Germline CDR1 MGHRA, CDR2 YSYEKL. CDR3 protein: CASSQEGRGEETQYF. The CDR3 bases are TGCGCCAGCAGCCAAGAAGGCAGGGGGGAGGAGACCCAGTACTTC.

A single count supports this clone. The rearrangement uses TRBV4-3 and TRBJ2-1; D may be TRBD1 (6 bases). CDR3 length: 14 residues. Germline V gene data show CDR1 as LGHNA and CDR2 as YSLEER. V gave up 1 base and J gave up 8 bases, with 12 bases separating them. The CDR3: CASSQVKGDDEQFF. CDR3 in DNA: TGCGCCAGCAGCCAAGTTAAGGGGGACGATGAGCAGTTCTTC.

J is TRBJ2-1 and V is TRBV14; 10 bases fit TRBD2. CDR3 length: 16 amino acids. With 3 bases clipped from V and 9 bases from J, the junction kept 11 bases outside the gene matches. CDR1 SGHDN and CDR2 FVKESK come from the germline V gene. As DNA, the CDR3 is TGTGCCAGCAGCCAGACGGGGAGCGGGGGGGCAGGTGAGCAGTTCTTC. Translation gives CASSQTGSGGAGEQFF.

The chain couples TRBV28 to TRBJ2-3; D is uncertain. CDR3 length: 12 residues. Germline CDR1 MDHEN, CDR2 SYDVKM. Trimming pared 3 bases from V and 5 bases from J, leaving 6 bases between. In DNA form, the CDR3 reads TGTGCCAGCAGTTTGAGTCTAGATACGCAGTATTTT. Protein product: CASSLSLDTQYF.

V gene TRBV28 combines with J gene TRBJ2-3; 9 bases are shared with TRBD2. Per the germline V gene, CDR1 is MDHEN and CDR2 is SYDVKM. The CDR3 contains 15 residues. With V trimmed by 4 bases and J by 4 bases, 6 bases remained unmatched. Written as DNA, the CDR3 is TGTGCCAGCAGTTCGGCGGGGGGGCAGGCAGATACGCAGTATTTT. As protein: CASSSAGGQADTQYF.